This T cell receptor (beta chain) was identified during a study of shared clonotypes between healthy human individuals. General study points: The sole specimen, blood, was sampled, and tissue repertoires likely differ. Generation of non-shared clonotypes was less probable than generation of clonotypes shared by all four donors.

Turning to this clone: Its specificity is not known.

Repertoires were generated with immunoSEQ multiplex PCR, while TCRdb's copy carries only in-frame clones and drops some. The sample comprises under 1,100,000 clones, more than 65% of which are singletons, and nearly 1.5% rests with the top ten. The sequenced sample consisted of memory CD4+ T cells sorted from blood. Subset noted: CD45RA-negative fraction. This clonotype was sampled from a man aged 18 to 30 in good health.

The CDR3 region has the DNA TGTGCCACCAGCAGAGTCGGGGGGGCTAATGAAAAACTGTTTTTT. This sequence encodes CATSRVGGANEKLFF. V and J are TRBV15 and TRBJ1-4; tentative D call: TRBD1 (5 bases). CDR3 length: 15 amino acids. The V gene's germline CDR1 is LNHNV and CDR2 YYDKDF (reference sequence). V lost 1 base to trimming and J lost 3 bases, with 9 bases between them.